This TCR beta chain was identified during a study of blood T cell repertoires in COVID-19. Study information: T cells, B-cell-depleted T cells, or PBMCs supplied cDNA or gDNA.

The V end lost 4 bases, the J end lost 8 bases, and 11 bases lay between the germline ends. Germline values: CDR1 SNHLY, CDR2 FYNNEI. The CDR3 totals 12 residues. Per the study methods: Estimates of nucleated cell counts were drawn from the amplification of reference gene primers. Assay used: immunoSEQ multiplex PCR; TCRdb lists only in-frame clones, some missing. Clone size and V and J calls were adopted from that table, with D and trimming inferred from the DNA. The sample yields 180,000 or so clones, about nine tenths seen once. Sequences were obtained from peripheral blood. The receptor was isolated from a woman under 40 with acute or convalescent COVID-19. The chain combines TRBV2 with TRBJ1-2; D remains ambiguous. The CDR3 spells CASSVSPLGYTF. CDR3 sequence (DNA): TGTGCCAGCAGTGTATCCCCGCTAGGCTACACCTTC.